Listed below are T cell receptor beta chains from one sample, sequenced in a study of CD8 T cells in Susac syndrome. TCRdb re-derived calls from the immunoSEQ multiplex PCR reads in MiXCR, one entry per CDR3 protein. The sample comprises roughly 160,000 distinct CDR3 sequences, around 96% of which are singletons, and 0.14% rests with the top ten. The specimen was CD4+ T cells from PBMCs. The origin of the receptors is a human donor in good health. Each CDR3 is given with its conserved first and last residue. Each record gives: V gene, clone size, D gene, J gene, CDR3 DNA, CDR3 protein. The D gene is left open where the match is weak. Some rows mark clone size as missing; the rest say once, few, many or name a class of expanded clone.

TRBV7-9	few	TRBD2	TRBJ2-3	TGTGCCAGCAGTTCGACTAGCGGGGCAGATACGCAGTATTTT	CASSSTSGADTQYF
TRBV15	.	.	TRBJ1-2	TGTGCCACCAGCGGGGGGAACAGGCCTTTCTATGGCTACACCTTC	CATSGGNRPFYGYTF
TRBV27	.	.	TRBJ2-1	TGTGCCAGCAAAGAAGGGGGGTACAATGAGCAGTTCTTC	CASKEGGYNEQFF
TRBV7-2	.	.	TRBJ2-3	TGTGCCAGCAGCTTGTACTGGAGAAGTGGGGACACAGATACGCAGTATTTT	CASSLYWRSGDTDTQYF
TRBV4-2	.	TRBD2	TRBJ2-1	TGTGCCAGCAGCCAGGGACTAGCGGGGGGTTACAATGAGCAGTTCTTC	CASSQGLAGGYNEQFF
TRBV15	.	.	TRBJ2-1	TGTGCCACCAGCAGAGCAAGTAGGCACAATGAGCAGTTCTTC	CATSRASRHNEQFF
TRBV6-6	.	.	TRBJ2-7	TGTGCCAGCAGTTACTGGCAGGAAAGCGTCTACGAGCAGTACTTC	CASSYWQESVYEQYF
TRBV10-3	.	TRBD2	TRBJ2-7	TGTGCCATCAGCTCAGGCGGGGGATCCTACGAGCAGTACTTC	CAISSGGGSYEQYF
TRBV7-2	.	TRBD1	TRBJ2-3	TGTGCCAGCAGCTCCAGGGGGTCGGGCGCAGATACGCAGTATTTT	CASSSRGSGADTQYF
TRBV20-1	.	.	TRBJ1-1	TGCAGTGCTATCCGGGGACAGAACACTGAAGCTTTCTTT	CSAIRGQNTEAFF
TRBV27	.	.	TRBJ1-5	TGTGCCAGCAGTTTACTACGGAGCAATCAGCCCCAGCATTTT	CASSLLRSNQPQHF
TRBV3-1	.	TRBD1	TRBJ1-2	TGTGCCAGCAGCAAAGGGGACAGGTCCTATGGCTACACCTTC	CASSKGDRSYGYTF
TRBV10-3	.	.	TRBJ2-7	TGTGCCATCAGTGCTACCGGGACGGCAAGCTCCTACGAGCAGTACTTC	CAISATGTASSYEQYF
TRBV5-4	.	TRBD2	TRBJ2-5	TGTGCCAGCAGCTTGCAGGGACTAGCGGAAGAGACCCAGTACTTC	CASSLQGLAEETQYF